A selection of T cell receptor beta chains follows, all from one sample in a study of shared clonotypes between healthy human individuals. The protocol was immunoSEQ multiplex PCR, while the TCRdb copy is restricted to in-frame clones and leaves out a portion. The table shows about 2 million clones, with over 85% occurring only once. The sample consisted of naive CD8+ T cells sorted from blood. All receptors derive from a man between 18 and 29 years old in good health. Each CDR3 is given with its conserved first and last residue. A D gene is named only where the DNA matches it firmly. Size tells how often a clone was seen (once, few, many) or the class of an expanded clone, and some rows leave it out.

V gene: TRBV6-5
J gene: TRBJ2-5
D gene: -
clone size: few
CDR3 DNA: TGTGCCAGCAGTTACGAGGGAGAGACCCAGTACTTC
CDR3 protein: CASSYEGETQYF

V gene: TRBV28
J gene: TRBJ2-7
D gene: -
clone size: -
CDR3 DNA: TGTGCCAGCAGTTTTTTCGCCACAGGGTACGAGCAGTACTTC
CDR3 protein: CASSFFATGYEQYF

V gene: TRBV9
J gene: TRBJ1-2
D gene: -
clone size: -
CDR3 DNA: TGTGCCAGCAGCGTAGCCGGCCCGGGAGGTAACTATGGCTACACCTTC
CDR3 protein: CASSVAGPGGNYGYTF

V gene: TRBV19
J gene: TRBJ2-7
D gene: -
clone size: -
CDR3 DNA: TGTGCCAGTAGTATCAGGGAGTGGTACGAGCAGTACTTC
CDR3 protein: CASSIREWYEQYF

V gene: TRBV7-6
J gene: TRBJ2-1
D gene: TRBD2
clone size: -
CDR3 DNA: TGTGCCAGCAGCTTAGTGGTGGCGGGAGAGGCCTACAATGAGCAGTTCTTC
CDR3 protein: CASSLVVAGEAYNEQFF

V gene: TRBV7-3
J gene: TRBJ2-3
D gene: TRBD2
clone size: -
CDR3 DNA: TGTGCCAGCAGCTACCTAGCGGGGTACACGAATACGCAGTATTTT
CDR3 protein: CASSYLAGYTNTQYF

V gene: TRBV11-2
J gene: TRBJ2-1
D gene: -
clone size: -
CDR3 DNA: TGTGCCAGCAGCTTTTCCGGGGATGCATATGAGCAGTTCTTC
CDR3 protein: CASSFSGDAYEQFF

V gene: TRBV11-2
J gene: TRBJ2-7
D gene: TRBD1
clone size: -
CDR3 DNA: TGTGCCAGCAGCTTCCCTCTAGACAGGGGCCTCAATTCCTACGAGCAGTACTTC
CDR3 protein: CASSFPLDRGLNSYEQYF

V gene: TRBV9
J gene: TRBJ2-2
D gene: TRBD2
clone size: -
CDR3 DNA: TGTGCCAGCAGCGTAGTGCCCAGCGGGGTCCTTAACACCGGGGAGCTGTTTTTT
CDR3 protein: CASSVVPSGVLNTGELFF

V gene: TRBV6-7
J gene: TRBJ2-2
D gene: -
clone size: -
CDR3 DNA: TGTGCCAGCAGTTACCCGGACACCGGGGAGCTGTTTTTT
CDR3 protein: CASSYPDTGELFF

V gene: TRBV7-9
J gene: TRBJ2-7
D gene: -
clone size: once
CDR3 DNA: TGTGCCAGCAGCTTCTTTCTTTTCGAGCAGTACTTC
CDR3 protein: CASSFFLFEQYF

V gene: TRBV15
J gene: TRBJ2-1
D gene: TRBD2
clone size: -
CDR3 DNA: TGTGCCACCAGCAGAGATCGGCTAGCGGGAGATTCGGTCTTC
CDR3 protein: CATSRDRLAGDSVF

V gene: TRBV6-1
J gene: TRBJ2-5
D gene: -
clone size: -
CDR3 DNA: TGTGCCAGCAGTGACCCCGGGGGCTGGGAGACCCAGTACTTC
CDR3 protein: CASSDPGGWETQYF

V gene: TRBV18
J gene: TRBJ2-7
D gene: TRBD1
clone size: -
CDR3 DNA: TGTGCCAGCTCATCTTTCGACAGGGGGTCTTACGAGCAGTACTTC
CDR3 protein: CASSSFDRGSYEQYF

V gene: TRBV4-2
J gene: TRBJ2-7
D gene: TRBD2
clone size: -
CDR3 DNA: TGTGCCAGCAGCCAAGACGGTAGCGGGGGCGAGGGCTACGAGCAGTACTTC
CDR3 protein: CASSQDGSGGEGYEQYF

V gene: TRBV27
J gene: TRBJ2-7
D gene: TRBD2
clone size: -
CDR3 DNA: TGTGCCAGCAGCCCCTCAGCGGGAGAGAGCTCCTACGAGCAGTACTTC
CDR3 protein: CASSPSAGESSYEQYF